Below, one T cell receptor (beta chain) is given with its context. Its antigen is not identified. This could be a read error, since a much larger clone is one nucleotide away. The record originates from a study of identical twins. General observations from the study: Out-of-frame sharing of TCR alpha in monozygotic twins was underestimated by models. For cord blood, abundant beta clonotypes had fewer insertions, unlike memory repertoires, which showed none. In zero-insertion analyses, partial confounding could arise from invariant MAIT and iNKT cells.

V dropped 6 bases and J dropped 4; count of bases not matched to a gene: 2. CDR3 length: 12 residues. Healthy Caucasians alone served as donors. TCRdb reprocessed the 5' RACE reads via MiXCR and lists one record per CDR3 protein. This table has 150,000 or so distinct CDR3 sequences, under 4.5% appearing once. The source material was memory T cells sorted from blood. This sequence was found in a young man in good health. This chain joins TRBV12-3 or TRBV12-4 and TRBJ2-7, with TRBD1 matching 8 bases. CDR3 amino acids: CASRRTGYEQYF. CDR3 DNA: TGTGCCAGCAGGAGGACAGGGTACGAGCAGTACTTC.